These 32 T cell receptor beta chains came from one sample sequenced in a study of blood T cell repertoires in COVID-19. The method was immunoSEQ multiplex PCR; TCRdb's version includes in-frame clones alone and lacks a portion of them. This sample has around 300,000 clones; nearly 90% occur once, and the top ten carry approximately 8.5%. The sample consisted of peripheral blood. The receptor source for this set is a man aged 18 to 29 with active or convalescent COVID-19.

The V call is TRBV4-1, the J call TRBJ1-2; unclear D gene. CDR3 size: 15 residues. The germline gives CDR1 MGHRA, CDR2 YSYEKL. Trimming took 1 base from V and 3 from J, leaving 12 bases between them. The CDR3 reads CASSQGLSSHYGYTF. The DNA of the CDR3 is TGCGCCAGCAGCCAAGGGCTGTCTTCGCACTATGGCTACACCTTC.

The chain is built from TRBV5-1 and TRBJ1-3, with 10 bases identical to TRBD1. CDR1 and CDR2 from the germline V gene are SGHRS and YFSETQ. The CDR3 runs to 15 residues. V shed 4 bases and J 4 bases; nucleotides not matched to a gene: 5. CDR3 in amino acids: CASSLTGGSGNTIYF. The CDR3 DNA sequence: TGCGCCAGCAGCCTGACAGGGGGCTCAGGAAACACCATATATTTT.

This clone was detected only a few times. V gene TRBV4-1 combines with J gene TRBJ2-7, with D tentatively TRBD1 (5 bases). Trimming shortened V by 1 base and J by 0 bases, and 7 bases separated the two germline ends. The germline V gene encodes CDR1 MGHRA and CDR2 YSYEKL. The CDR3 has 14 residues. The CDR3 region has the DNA TGCGCCAGCAGCCAAGGAGACAGCTCCTACGAGCAGTACTTC. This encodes CASSQGDSSYEQYF.

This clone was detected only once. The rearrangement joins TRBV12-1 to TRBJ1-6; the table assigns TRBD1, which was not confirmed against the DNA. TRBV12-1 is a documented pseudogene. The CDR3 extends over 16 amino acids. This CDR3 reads CASSQLSQGCNSPLHF. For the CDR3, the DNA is TGTGCCAGCAGCCAATTATCACAGGGGTGTAATTCACCCCTCCACTTT.

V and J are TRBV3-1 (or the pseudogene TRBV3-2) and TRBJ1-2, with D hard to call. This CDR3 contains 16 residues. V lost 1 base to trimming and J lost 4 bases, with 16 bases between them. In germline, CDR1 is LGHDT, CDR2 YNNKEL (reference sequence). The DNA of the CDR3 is TGTGCCAGCAGCCAAGCATTTTTTGAGCCGGTCTATGGCTACACCTTC. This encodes CASSQAFFEPVYGYTF.

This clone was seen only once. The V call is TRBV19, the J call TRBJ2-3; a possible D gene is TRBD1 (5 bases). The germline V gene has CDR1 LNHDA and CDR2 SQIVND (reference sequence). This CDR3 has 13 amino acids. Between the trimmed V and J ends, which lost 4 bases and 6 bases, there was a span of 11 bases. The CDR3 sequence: CASSTPKGDTQYF. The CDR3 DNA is TGTGCCAGTAGTACCCCGAAGGGGGATACGCAGTATTTT. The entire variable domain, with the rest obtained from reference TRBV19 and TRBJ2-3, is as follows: DGGITQSPKYLFRKEGQNVTLSCEQNLNHDAMYWYRQDPGQGLRLIYYSQIVNDFQKGDIAEGYSVSREKKESFPLTVTSAQKNPTAFYLCASSTPKGDTQYFGPGTRLTVL.

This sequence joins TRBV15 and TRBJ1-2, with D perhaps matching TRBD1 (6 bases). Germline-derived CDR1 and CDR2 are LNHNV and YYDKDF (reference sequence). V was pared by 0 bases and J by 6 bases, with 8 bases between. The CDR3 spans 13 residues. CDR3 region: CATSRDRGDGYTF. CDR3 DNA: TGTGCCACCAGCAGAGACAGGGGTGATGGCTACACCTTC.

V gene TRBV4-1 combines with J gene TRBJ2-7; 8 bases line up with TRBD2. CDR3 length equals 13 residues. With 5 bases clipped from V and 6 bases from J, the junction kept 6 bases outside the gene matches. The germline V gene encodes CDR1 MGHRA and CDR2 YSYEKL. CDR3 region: CASSLSLAAEQYF. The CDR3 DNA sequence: TGCGCCAGCAGCTTATCACTAGCGGCCGAGCAGTACTTC.

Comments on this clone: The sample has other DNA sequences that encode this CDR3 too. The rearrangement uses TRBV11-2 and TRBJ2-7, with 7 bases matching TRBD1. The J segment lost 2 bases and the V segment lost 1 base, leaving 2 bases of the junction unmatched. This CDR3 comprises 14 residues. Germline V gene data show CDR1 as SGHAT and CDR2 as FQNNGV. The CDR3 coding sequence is TGTGCCAGCAGCTTAGGGACAGGAACCTACGAGCAGTACTTC. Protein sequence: CASSLGTGTYEQYF.

Here the CDR3 reads CASSLRGQGHSYEQYF. CDR3 DNA: TGTGCCAGCAGTCTCCGTGGACAGGGACATTCCTACGAGCAGTACTTC. V is TRBV5-6 and J is TRBJ2-7, with TRBD1 matching over 8 bases. Germline V CDR1 and CDR2: SGHDT, YYEEEE. The CDR3 is 16 amino acids. The V segment lost 5 bases and the J segment 1 base; nucleotides outside the gene matches: 11.

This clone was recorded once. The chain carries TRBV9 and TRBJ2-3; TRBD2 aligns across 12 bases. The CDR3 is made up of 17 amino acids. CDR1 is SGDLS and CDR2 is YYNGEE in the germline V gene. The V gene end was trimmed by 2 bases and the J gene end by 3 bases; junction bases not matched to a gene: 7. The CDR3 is CASSVPSSGGATDTQYF. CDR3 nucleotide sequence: TGTGCCAGCAGCGTTCCCTCTAGCGGGGGGGCAACAGATACGCAGTATTTT.

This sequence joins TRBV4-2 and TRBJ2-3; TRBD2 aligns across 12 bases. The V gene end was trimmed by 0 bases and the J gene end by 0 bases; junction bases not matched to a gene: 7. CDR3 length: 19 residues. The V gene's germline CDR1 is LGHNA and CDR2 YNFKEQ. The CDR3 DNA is TGTGCCAGCAGCCAAGATGAGACTAGCGGGGGCACTAGCACAGATACGCAGTATTTT. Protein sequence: CASSQDETSGGTSTDTQYF.

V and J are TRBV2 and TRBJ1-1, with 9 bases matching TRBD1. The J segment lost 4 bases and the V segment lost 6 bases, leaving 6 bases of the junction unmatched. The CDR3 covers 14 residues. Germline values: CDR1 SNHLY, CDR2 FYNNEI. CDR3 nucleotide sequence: TGTGCCAGCAGGATACAGGGGGCGGGCACTGAAGCTTTCTTT. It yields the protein CASRIQGAGTEAFF.

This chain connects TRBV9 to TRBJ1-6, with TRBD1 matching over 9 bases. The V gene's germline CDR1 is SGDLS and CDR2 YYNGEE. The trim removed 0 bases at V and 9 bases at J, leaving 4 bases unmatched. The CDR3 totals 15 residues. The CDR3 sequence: CASSVARQGGSPLHF. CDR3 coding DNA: TGTGCCAGCAGCGTAGCTAGACAGGGGGGTTCACCCCTCCACTTT.

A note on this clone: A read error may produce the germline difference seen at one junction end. CDR3 sequence (DNA): TGTGCCATCCGTGATGCGAATTCTGGAAACACCATATATTTT. Protein: CAIRDANSGNTIYF. The gene calls are TRBV10-3 and TRBJ1-3, with unresolved D. The CDR3 sequence is 14 residues long. Germline V gene sequence: CDR1 ENHRY, CDR2 SYGVKD.

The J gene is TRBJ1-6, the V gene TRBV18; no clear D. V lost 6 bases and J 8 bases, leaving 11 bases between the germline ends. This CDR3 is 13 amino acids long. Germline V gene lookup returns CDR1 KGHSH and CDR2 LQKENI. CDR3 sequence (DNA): TGTGCCAGCTCCCGCGAGACTGATTCACCCCTCCACTTT. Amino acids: CASSRETDSPLHF.

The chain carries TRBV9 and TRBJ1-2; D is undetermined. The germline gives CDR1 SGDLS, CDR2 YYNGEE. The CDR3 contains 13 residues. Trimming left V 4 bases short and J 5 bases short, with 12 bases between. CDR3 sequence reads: CASSLGGSYGYTF. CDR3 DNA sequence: TGTGCCAGCAGCCTCGGAGGCTCTTATGGCTACACCTTC.

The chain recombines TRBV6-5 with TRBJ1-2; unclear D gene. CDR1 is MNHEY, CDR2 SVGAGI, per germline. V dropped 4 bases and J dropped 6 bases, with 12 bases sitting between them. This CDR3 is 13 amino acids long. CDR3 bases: TGTGCCAGCAGTTTGTCTAGGTTGGATGGCTACACCTTC. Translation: CASSLSRLDGYTF.

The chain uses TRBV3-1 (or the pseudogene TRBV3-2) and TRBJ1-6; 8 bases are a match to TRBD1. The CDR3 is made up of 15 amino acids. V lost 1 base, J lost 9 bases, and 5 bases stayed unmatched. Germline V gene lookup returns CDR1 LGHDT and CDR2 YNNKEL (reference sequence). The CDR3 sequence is CASSQVVTGGSPLHF. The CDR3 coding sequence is TGTGCCAGCAGCCAAGTTGTCACAGGGGGTTCACCCCTCCACTTT.

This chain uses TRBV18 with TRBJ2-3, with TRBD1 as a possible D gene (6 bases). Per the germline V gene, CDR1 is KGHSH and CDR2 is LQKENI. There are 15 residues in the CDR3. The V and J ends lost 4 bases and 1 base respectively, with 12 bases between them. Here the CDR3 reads CASSLRDIGTDTQYF. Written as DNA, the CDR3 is TGTGCCAGCTCACTCCGGGACATCGGCACAGATACGCAGTATTTT. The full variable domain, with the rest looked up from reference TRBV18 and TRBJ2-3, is NAGVMQNPRHLVRRRGQEARLRCSPMKGHSHVYWYRQLPEEGLKFMVYLQKENIIDESGMPKERFSAEFPKEGPSILRIQQVVRGDSAAYFCASSLRDIGTDTQYFGPGTRLTVL.

In DNA form, the CDR3 reads TGTGCCAGCAGTGCCTCAAATCACAGGTCCGCGAACACCGGGGAGCTGTTTTTT. Protein: CASSASNHRSANTGELFF. The V gene is TRBV6-1, the J gene TRBJ2-2, with D perhaps matching TRBD1 (5 bases). Looked up from germline, CDR1 is MNHNS and CDR2 is SASEGT. V was shortened by 4 bases and J by 0 bases, with 18 bases between the two germline ends. The CDR3 covers 18 residues.

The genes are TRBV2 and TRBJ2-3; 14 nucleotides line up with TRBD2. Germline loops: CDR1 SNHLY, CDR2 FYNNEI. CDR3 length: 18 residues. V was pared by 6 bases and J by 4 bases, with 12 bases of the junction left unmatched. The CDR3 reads CASRAAAPGLAGADTQYF. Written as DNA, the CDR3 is TGTGCCAGCAGGGCGGCGGCGCCGGGACTAGCGGGGGCAGATACGCAGTATTTT.

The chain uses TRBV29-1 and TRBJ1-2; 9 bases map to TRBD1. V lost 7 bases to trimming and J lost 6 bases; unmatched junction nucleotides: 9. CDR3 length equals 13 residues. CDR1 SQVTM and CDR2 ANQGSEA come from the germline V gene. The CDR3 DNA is TGCAGCGCCCTACAGGGGGCCTCCAATGGCTACACCTTC. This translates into CSALQGASNGYTF.

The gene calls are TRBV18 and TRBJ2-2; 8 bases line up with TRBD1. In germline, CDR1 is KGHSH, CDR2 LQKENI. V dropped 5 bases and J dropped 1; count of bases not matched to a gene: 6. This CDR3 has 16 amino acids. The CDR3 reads CASSSGTGKNTGELFF. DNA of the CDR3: TGTGCCAGCTCATCCGGGACAGGAAAGAACACCGGGGAGCTGTTTTTT.

CDR3 loop: CASSESSTSSQSIPSDTQYF. The CDR3 bases are TGTGCCAGCAGCGAATCTTCGACTAGCTCCCAATCCATTCCTTCAGATACGCAGTATTTT. The chain carries TRBV9 and TRBJ2-3; TRBD2 agrees at 7 bases. In germline, CDR1 is SGDLS, CDR2 YYNGEE. This CDR3 comprises 20 residues. The ends lost 3 bases at V and 4 bases at J; junction bases unmatched: 23.

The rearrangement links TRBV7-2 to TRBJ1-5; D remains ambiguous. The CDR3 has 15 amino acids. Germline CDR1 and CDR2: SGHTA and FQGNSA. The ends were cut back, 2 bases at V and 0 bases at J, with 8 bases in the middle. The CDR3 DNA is TGTGCCAGCAGCTTAATAACTTCTAGCAATCAGCCCCAGCATTTT. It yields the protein CASSLITSSNQPQHF.

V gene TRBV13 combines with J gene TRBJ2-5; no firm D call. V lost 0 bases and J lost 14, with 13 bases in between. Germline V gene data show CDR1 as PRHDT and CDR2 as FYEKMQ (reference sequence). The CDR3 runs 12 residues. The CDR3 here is CASSLGRQFPYF. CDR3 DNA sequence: TGTGCCAGCAGCTTAGGCAGGCAATTTCCCTACTTC.

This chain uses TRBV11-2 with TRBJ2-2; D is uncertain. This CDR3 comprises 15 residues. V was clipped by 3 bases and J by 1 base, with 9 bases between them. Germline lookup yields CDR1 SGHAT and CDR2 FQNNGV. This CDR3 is CASSLWSGNTGELFF. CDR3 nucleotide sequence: TGTGCCAGCAGCTTGTGGTCAGGGAACACCGGGGAGCTGTTTTTT.

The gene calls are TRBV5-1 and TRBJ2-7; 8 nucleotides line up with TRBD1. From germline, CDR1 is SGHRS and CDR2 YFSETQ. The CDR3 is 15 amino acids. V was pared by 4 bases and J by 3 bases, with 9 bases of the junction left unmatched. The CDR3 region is CASSAQGVVFYEQYF. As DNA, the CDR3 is TGCGCCAGCAGCGCACAGGGGGTAGTTTTCTACGAGCAGTACTTC.

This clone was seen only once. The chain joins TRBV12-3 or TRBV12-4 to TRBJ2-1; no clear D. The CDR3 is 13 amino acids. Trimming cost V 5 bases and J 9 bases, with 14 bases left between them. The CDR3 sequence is CASSGLDHSEQFF. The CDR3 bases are TGTGCCAGCAGTGGCTTGGATCACAGTGAGCAGTTCTTC.

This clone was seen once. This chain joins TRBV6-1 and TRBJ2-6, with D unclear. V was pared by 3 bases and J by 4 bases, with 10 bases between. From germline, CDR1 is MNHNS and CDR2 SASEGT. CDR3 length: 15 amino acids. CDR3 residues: CASSDRTSGANVLTF. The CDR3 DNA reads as TGTGCCAGCAGTGACAGAACCTCCGGGGCCAACGTCCTGACTTTC.

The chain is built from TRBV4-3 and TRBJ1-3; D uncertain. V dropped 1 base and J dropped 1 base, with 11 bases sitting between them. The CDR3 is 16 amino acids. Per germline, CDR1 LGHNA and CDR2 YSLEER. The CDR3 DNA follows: TGCGCCAGCAGCCAAGTGTCTGGGCTTTCTGGAAACACCATATATTTT. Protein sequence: CASSQVSGLSGNTIYF.